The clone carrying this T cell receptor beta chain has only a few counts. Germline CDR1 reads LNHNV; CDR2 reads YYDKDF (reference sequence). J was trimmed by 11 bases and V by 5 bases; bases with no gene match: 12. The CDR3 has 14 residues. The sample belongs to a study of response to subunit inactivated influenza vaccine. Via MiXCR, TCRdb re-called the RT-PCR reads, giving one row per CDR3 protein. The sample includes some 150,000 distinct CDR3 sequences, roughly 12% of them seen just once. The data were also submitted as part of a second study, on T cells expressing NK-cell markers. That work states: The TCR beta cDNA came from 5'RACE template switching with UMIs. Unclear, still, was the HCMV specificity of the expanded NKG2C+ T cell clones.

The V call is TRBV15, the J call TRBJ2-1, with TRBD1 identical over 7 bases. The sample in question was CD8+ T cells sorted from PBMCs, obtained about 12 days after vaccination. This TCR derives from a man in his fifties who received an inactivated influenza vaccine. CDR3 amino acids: CATSRRGQPSKQFF. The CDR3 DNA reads TGTGCCACCAGCCGAAGGGGACAGCCCTCCAAGCAGTTCTTC.